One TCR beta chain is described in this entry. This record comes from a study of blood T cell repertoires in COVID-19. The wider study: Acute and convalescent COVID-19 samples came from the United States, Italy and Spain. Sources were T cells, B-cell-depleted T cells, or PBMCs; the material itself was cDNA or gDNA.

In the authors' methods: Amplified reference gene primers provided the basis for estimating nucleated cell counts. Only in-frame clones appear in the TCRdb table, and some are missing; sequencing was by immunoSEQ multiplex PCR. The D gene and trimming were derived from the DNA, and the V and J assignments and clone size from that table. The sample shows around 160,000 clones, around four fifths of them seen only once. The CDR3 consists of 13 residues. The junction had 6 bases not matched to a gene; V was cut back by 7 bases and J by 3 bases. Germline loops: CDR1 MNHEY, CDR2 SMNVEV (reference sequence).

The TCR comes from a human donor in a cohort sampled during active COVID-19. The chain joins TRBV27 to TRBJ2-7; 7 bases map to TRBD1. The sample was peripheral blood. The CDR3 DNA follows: TGTGCCAGCACCCGGACAGGTTTCTACGAGCAGTACTTC. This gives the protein CASTRTGFYEQYF.